This TCR beta chain is drawn from a study of T cells in Graves' hyperthyroidism and ophthalmopathy (dated by TCRdb to about 2019). Looking at the study overall: Peripheral blood samples were taken at the time of initial diagnosis, prior to any treatment. A discovery cohort of about 96 patients, 43 with Graves' ophthalmopathy and under 60 with stable Graves' hyperthyroidism, was used to find distinguishing TCR V-J signatures. Prospective prediction of ophthalmopathy was tested in an independent validation cohort of about 19 hyperthyroidism patients and 17 patients who later progressed to ophthalmopathy. The roughly 100 discovery patients were randomly split 7:3 into training and test sets. Thyroid tissue and blood T-cell repertoires from about six Graves' hyperthyroidism patients were also compared in the study. After blood sampling, hyperthyroidism patients were treated with methimazole at a starting dose of 30 mg daily, and ophthalmopathy patients were treated with high-dose intravenous methylprednisolone. TCR Vbeta CDR3 sequencing of 135 peripheral blood samples (under 45 ophthalmopathy, 75 hyperthyroidism and some 17 progressor patients) is reported in the paper.

Worth noting for this clonotype: What antigen it recognizes has not been identified. The input lacks base qualities; no much larger clone sits a single base away.

The TCR beta CDR3 regions were amplified from the RNA transcripts. For the first round of RT-PCR on the TCR CDR3, the HTBI primer set was used together with the Qiagen OneStep RT-PCR kit. Libraries were constructed in a second round of multiplex PCR, after which size selection and purification were performed. Libraries were sequenced paired-end with 100 bp reads on an Illumina HiSeq2000. The authors' analysis ran thus. SOAPnuke was used to process the raw data, throwing out any read that contained adapters or uncalled bases, had a mean Phred below 15, or lacked an exact constant-primer or identifier match. COPE v1.2.5 was used to merge the high-quality paired reads, and each unique nucleotide sequence was defined as a clonotype. MiTCR v1.1 was used to align clonotypes to the IMGT TRBV, TRBD and TRBJ reference segments. Analysis was restricted to V-J combinations with a frequency above 0.0001, which covered 98% to 99.2% of repertoires. The TCS score was defined as F50 (clonal expansion) divided by E x V (chaos), with BLOSUM62-based TCRdist calculated between CDR3 peptides within each V-J. Welch's t-statistics and random forest reduced some 510 V-J features to 13, which were used in a naive Bayes classifier (R e1071). The Morisita-Horn index was used to measure how similar the thyroid and blood repertoires were. TCRdb reran the public reads through fastp at Q25 and MiXCR, keeping productive beta chains. One record per CDR3 amino acid sequence lists the most common genes and DNA. These V and J calls are TCRdb output, not the study's own analysis. Across this sample there are 750,000 to 900,000 distinct CDR3 sequences, with 38% seen only once. Together, the top ten hold 8% to 9% of the sample.

Graves' hyperthyroidism was defined as stable when no progression to ophthalmopathy occurred over 18 months of follow-up. Hyperthyroidism patients were aged 18 to 65 years and newly diagnosed, with disease duration of less than 2 months. Exclusion was applied to patients with uncontrolled infections, other autoimmune diseases, pregnancy or lactation. Diagnoses were based on clinical symptoms, serum thyroxine and TRAb, thyroid ultrasound and orbital computed tomography. PBMCs were isolated from about 9 ml of fresh peripheral blood by Ficoll-Paque density gradient centrifugation. Trizol reagent was used to extract total RNA, and RNA quality was then checked on an Agilent 2100 Bioanalyzer. Points the paper makes about the study in general: During validation, the model predicted progression to ophthalmopathy a median of approximately six months ahead of onset, with almost 71% sensitivity and around 73% specificity. Most expanded thyroid clonotypes (frequency above 0.001) were also detected in blood, suggesting blood repertoires may reflect thyroid immune responses. Sample size was not statistically predetermined, and investigators were not blinded to group allocation. Ophthalmopathy was separated from stable hyperthyroidism by a 13 V-J signature model, with just over 85% sensitivity and roughly 81% specificity obtained in cross-validation and 80%/75% obtained in testing.

Spanning cysteine to phenylalanine, the CDR3 consists of 14 amino acids. CDR3 DNA only is kept here, 42 bases in frame from base 1. CDR1 and CDR2 were assigned from the germline V gene (reference sequence) as DFQATT and SNEGSKA. Sequences were obtained from blood. The receptor's source is a man in his late teens or twenties with Graves' hyperthyroidism. Rearrangement joined TRBV20-1 to TRBJ1-2, with 11 bases matching TRBD1. This receptor carries the CDR3 CSESAGQGDYGYTF. The bases read TGCAGCGAGAGCGCGGGACAGGGGGACTATGGCTACACCTTC.